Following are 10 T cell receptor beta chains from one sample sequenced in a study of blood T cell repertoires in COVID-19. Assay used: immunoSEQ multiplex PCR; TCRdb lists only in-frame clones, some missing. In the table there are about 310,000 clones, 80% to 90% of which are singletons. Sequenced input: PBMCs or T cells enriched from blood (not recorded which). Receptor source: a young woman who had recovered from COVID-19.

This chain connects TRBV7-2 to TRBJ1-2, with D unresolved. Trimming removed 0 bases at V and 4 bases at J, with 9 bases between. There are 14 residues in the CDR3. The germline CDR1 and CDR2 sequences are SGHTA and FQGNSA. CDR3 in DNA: TGTGCCAGCAGCTTAGCGCCCGCGGCCTATGGCTACACCTTC. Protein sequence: CASSLAPAAYGYTF.

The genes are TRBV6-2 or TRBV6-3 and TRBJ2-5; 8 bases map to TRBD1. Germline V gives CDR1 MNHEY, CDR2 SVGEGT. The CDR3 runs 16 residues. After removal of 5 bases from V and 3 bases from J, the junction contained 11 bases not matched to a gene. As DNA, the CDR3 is TGTGCCAGCAGTACCAGGACAGGGCGTTTTGAAGAGACCCAGTACTTC. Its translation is CASSTRTGRFEETQYF.

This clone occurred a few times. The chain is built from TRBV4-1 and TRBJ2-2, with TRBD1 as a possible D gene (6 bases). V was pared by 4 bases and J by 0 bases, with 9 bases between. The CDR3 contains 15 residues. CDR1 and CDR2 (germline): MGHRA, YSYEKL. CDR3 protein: CASSRDRTNTGELFF. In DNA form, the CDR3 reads TGCGCCAGCAGCCGCGACAGGACGAACACCGGGGAGCTGTTTTTT.

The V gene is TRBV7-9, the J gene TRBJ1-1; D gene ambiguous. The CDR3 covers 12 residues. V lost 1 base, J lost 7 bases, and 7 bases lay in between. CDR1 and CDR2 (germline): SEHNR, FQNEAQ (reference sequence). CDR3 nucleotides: TGTGCCAGCAGCTTAGAAATTAGTGAAGCTTTCTTT. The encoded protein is CASSLEISEAFF. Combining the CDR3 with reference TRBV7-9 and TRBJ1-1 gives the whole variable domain DTGVSQNPRHKITKRGQNVTFRCDPISEHNRLYWYRQTLGQGPEFLTYFQNEAQLEKSRLLSDRFSAERPKGSFSTLEIQRTEQGDSAMYLCASSLEISEAFFGQGTRLTVV.

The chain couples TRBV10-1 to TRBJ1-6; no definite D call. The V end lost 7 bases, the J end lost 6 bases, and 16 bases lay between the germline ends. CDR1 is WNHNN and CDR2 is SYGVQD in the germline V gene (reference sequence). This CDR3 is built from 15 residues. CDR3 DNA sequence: TGCGCCAGCATTCGAGGCCGCGGAGGTAATTCACCCCTCCACTTT. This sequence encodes CASIRGRGGNSPLHF.

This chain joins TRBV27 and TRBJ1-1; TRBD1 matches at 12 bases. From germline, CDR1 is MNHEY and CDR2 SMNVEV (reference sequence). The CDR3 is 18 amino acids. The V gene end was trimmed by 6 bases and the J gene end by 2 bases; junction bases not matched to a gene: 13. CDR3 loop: CASSRRPGQGASNTEAFF. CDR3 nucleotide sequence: TGTGCCAGCAGCCGTAGACCGGGACAGGGGGCGTCTAACACTGAAGCTTTCTTT.

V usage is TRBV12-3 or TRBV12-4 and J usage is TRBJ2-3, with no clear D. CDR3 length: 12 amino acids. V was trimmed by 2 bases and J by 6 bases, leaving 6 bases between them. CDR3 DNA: TGTGCCAGCAGTTTATATTTTGATACGCAGTATTTT. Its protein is CASSLYFDTQYF.

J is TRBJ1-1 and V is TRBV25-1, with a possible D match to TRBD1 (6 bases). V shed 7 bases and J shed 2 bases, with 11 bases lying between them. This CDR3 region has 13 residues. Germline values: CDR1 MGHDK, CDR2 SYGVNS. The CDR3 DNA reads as TGTGCCAGCATCACGGACAGTAACACTGAAGCTTTCTTT. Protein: CASITDSNTEAFF.

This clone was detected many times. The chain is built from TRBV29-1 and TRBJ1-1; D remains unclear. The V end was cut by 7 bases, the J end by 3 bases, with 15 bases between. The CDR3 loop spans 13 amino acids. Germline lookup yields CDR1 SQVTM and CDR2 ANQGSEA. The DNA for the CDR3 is TGCAGCGCATCTACCCGAGCCTACACTGAAGCTTTCTTT. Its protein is CSASTRAYTEAFF.

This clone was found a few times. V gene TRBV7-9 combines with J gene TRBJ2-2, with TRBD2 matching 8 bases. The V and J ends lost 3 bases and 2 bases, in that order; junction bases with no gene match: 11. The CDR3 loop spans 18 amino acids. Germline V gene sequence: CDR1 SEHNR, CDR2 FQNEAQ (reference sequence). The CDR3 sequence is CASSFNYQRGFNTGELFF. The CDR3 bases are TGTGCCAGCAGCTTTAACTATCAGCGGGGGTTTAACACCGGGGAGCTGTTTTTT.